Presented here are 14 T cell receptor beta chains from one specimen sequenced in a study of CD8+CD57+ T cells in acquired aplastic anemia. Genomic DNA acted as the template from which TCR beta VDJ combination and CDR3 sequence profiling were carried out. One entry per CDR3 protein, called by TCRdb with MiXCR from the reads. Among 190,000 or so distinct CDR3 sequences listed, over 60% were seen once. The sample comprised sorted CD4+, CD8+, or CD8+CD57+ T cells (not recorded which) from PBMCs. The receptors originated from a human donor in good health.

The V call is TRBV7-9, the J call TRBJ2-3, with 11 nucleotides matching TRBD1. Germline CDR1 reads SEHNR; CDR2 reads FQNEAQ (reference sequence). The length of the CDR3 is 14 residues. V trimming: 5 bases; J trimming: 4 bases; junction bases outside the gene matches: 2. In DNA, the CDR3 is TGTGCCAGCAGCGTGGGACAGGGGGCAGATACGCAGTATTTT. Its protein product is CASSVGQGADTQYF.

This clonotype was seen a few times. The V call is TRBV27, the J call TRBJ1-1, with TRBD1 matching over 7 bases. CDR1 is MNHEY, CDR2 SMNVEV, per germline (reference sequence). There are 14 residues in the CDR3. V shed 0 bases, J shed 4 bases, and the junction held 2 bases outside the gene matches. CDR3 residues: CASSLSDRVTEAFF. In DNA, the CDR3 is TGTGCCAGCAGTTTATCAGACAGGGTCACTGAAGCTTTCTTT.

The rearrangement joins TRBV4-3 to TRBJ1-6; D is undetermined. V lost 2 bases and J lost 8, with 10 bases in between. Germline loops: CDR1 LGHNA, CDR2 YSLEER. The CDR3 has 14 amino acids. The CDR3 DNA follows: TGCGCCAGCAGCCAAACGACTTGGGATTCACCCCTCCACTTT. This sequence encodes CASSQTTWDSPLHF.

This clonotype was seen a few times. This is likely a read error, given that the CDR3 carries no conserved phenylalanine or tryptophan at its end. The V call is TRBV6-5, the J call TRBJ1-2; 7 nucleotides match TRBD1. The CDR3 runs to 16 residues. CDR1 is MNHEY, CDR2 SVGAGI, per germline. V gave up 5 bases and J gave up 4 bases; unmatched junction bases: 13. This CDR3 is CASSRPGQTSLYGYTS. The CDR3 nucleotides are TGTGCCAGCAGTCGGCCGGGACAGACATCACTCTATGGCTACACCTCC.

This chain connects TRBV10-2 to TRBJ1-2; D remains unclear. Germline CDR1 is WSHSY and CDR2 is SAAADI. This CDR3 has 15 amino acids. The V gene lost 4 bases and the J gene lost 6 bases, with 18 bases spanning the gap. The CDR3 region is CASSASERAGHGYTF. The CDR3, as DNA: TGCGCCAGCAGTGCGTCGGAAAGGGCGGGCCATGGCTACACCTTC.

This chain uses TRBV6-1 with TRBJ1-6; D is perhaps TRBD1 (6 bases). CDR1 MNHNS and CDR2 SASEGT come from the germline V gene. The CDR3 extends over 14 amino acids. V was pared by 5 bases and J by 8 bases, with 13 bases between. CDR3 DNA sequence: TGTGCCAGCAGTTCTTGGACAGCCGATTCACCCCTCCACTTT. Protein: CASSSWTADSPLHF.

As concerns this clonotype: A read error may produce the germline difference seen at one junction end. This chain links TRBV5-1 with TRBJ1-2; perhaps TRBD1 as D (5 bases). In germline, CDR1 is SGHRS, CDR2 YFSETQ. CDR3 length equals 13 residues. The CDR3 reads CASSLGPTRGFYF. The DNA for the CDR3 is TGCGCCAGCAGCTTGGGTCCTACACGGGGGTTCTACTTC. Based on the CDR3 plus reference TRBV5-1 and TRBJ1-2, the full variable domain is KAGVTQTPRYLIKTRGQQVTLSCSPISGHRSVSWYQQTPGQGLQFLFEYFSETQRNKGNFPGRFSGRQFSNSRSEMNVSTLELGDSALYLCASSLGPTRGFYFGSGTRLTVV.

This clonotype was found many times. V usage is TRBV20-1 and J usage is TRBJ2-2, with 10 positions matching TRBD2. Germline CDR1 reads DFQATT; CDR2 reads SNEGSKA (reference sequence). V lost 0 bases to trimming and J lost 3 bases; unmatched junction nucleotides: 4. This CDR3 is built from 16 residues. CDR3 DNA sequence: TGCAGTGCTAGAGATCTGCTAGCGGGGGACACCGGGGAGCTGTTTTTT. Residues: CSARDLLAGDTGELFF.

V gene TRBV11-2 combines with J gene TRBJ2-1, with 9 bases that match TRBD1. The CDR3 contains 15 residues. V shed 5 bases, J shed 7 bases, and the junction held 9 bases outside the gene matches. Germline values: CDR1 SGHAT, CDR2 FQNNGV. The DNA for the CDR3 is TGTGCCAGCAGCCGGACAGGGGAACGGGGGAATGAGCAGTTCTTC. Its protein is CASSRTGERGNEQFF.

This clonotype has only a few counts. The chain uses TRBV7-6 and TRBJ2-7, with 7 bases that match TRBD1. The trim removed 4 bases at V and 5 bases at J, leaving 8 bases unmatched. This CDR3 is built from 14 residues. Germline V lookup: CDR1 SGHVS, CDR2 FNYEAQ. The CDR3 loop reads CASSWMTGLNEQYF. Here the CDR3 DNA reads TGTGCCAGCAGCTGGATGACAGGGTTGAACGAGCAGTACTTC.

The CDR3 sequence is CASSWPGVGNTEAFF. DNA of the CDR3: TGCGCCAGCAGCTGGCCGGGGGTTGGCAACACTGAAGCTTTCTTT. The rearrangement uses TRBV5-1 and TRBJ1-1; a weak D match, TRBD1 (5 bases). The CDR3 is 15 amino acids. V dropped 3 bases and J dropped 2 bases, with 14 bases sitting between them. Per the germline V gene, CDR1 is SGHRS and CDR2 is YFSETQ. Variable domain in full (rest from reference TRBV5-1 and TRBJ1-1): KAGVTQTPRYLIKTRGQQVTLSCSPISGHRSVSWYQQTPGQGLQFLFEYFSETQRNKGNFPGRFSGRQFSNSRSEMNVSTLELGDSALYLCASSWPGVGNTEAFFGQGTRLTVV.

This sequence joins TRBV28 and TRBJ1-4; TRBD1 matches at 10 bases. Germline CDR1 is MDHEN and CDR2 is SYDVKM. This CDR3 comprises 17 residues. J lost 4 bases, V lost 4 bases, and 9 bases had no gene match. CDR3 sequence reads: CASSSPGQGTLNEKLFF. The CDR3 nucleotides read TGTGCCAGCAGTTCGCCGGGACAGGGGACCCTTAATGAAAAACTGTTTTTT.

The V gene is TRBV20-1, the J gene TRBJ2-1, with D possibly being TRBD1 (6 bases). The CDR3 consists of 14 residues. Germline loops: CDR1 DFQATT, CDR2 SNEGSKA (reference sequence). V lost 3 bases and J lost 2, with 11 bases in between. DNA for the CDR3: TGCAGTGCTAGTAACAGGGTGGCCTACAATGAGCAGTTCTTC. Translated, it gives CSASNRVAYNEQFF.

The chain links TRBV5-1 to TRBJ2-3; 13 bases fit TRBD2. Germline CDR1 and CDR2: SGHRS and YFSETQ. After removal of 0 bases from V and 4 bases from J, the junction contained 5 bases not matched to a gene. The CDR3 totals 17 residues. CDR3 in amino acids: CASSLELAGGAPDTQYF. The CDR3 DNA reads TGCGCCAGCAGCTTGGAACTAGCGGGGGGGGCCCCAGATACGCAGTATTTT.